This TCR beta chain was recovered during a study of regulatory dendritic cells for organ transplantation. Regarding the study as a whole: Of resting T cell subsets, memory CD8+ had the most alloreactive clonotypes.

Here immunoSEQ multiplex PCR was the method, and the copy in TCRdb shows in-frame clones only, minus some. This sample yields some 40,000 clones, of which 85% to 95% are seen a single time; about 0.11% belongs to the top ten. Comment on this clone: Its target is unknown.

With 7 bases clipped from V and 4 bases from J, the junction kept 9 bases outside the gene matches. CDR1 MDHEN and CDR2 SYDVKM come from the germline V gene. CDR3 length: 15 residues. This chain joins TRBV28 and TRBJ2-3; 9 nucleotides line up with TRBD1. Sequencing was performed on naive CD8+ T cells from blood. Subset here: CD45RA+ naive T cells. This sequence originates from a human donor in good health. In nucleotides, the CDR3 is TGTGCCAGCATCAAACAGGGGGCCGATCCAGATACGCAGTATTTT. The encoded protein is CASIKQGADPDTQYF. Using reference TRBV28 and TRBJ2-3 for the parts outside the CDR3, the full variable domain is DVKVTQSSRYLVKRTGEKVFLECVQDMDHENMFWYRQDPGLGLRLIYFSYDVKMKEKGDIPEGYSVSREKKERFSLILESASTNQTSMYLCASIKQGADPDTQYFGPGTRLTVL.